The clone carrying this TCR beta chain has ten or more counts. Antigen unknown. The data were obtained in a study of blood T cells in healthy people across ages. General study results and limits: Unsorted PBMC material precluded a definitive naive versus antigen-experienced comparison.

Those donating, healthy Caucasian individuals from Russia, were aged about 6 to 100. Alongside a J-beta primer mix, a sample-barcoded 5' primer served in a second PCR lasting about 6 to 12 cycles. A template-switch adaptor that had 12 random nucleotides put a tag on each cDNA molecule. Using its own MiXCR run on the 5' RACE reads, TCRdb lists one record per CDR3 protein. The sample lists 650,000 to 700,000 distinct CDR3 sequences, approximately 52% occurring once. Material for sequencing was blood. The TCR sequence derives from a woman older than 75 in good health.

The CDR3 bases are TGTGCCAGCAGCCTTGACTACAGTTCAAATGGCTACACCTTC. As protein: CASSLDYSSNGYTF. This chain uses TRBV7-8 with TRBJ1-2; D gene ambiguous. V lost 5 bases and J lost 6, with 16 bases in between. The length of the CDR3 is 14 residues. Germline V gene data show CDR1 as SGHVS and CDR2 as FQNEAQ.